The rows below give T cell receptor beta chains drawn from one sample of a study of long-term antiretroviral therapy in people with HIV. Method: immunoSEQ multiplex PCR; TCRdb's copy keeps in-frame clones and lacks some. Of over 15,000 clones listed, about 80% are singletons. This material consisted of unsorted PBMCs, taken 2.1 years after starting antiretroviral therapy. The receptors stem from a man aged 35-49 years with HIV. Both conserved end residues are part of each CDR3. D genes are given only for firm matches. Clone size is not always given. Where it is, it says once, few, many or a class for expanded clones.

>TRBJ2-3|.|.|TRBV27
CASSDVRVGATDTQYF
TGTGCCAGCAGTGATGTAAGGGTTGGGGCCACAGATACGCAGTATTTT
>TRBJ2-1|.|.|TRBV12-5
CASGLVQHSLHEQFF
TGTGCTAGTGGTTTGGTACAGCACAGCCTTCATGAGCAGTTCTTC
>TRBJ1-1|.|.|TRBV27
CATRGGNTEAFF
TGTGCCACAAGGGGGGGTAACACTGAAGCTTTCTTT
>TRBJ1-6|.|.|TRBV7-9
CASSFGGTPNSPLHF
TGTGCCAGCAGCTTTGGTGGGACTCCCAATTCACCCCTCCACTTT
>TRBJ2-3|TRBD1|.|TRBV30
CAWRKQGGRGADTQYF
TGTGCCTGGAGGAAACAGGGGGGCCGGGGAGCAGATACGCAGTATTTT
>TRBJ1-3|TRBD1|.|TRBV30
CAWETGVGGNTIYF
TGTGCCTGGGAGACAGGGGTAGGAGGAAACACCATATATTTT
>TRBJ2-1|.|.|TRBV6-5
CASSRPGAYNEQFF
TGTGCCAGCAGCCGCCCGGGCGCCTACAATGAGCAGTTCTTC
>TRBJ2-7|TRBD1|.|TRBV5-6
CASSFGQGTSYEQYF
TGTGCCAGCAGCTTTGGACAGGGGACTTCCTACGAGCAGTACTTC
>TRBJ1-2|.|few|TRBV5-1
CASSLDVGGGGYTF
TGCGCCAGCAGCTTGGACGTAGGCGGGGGTGGCTACACCTTC
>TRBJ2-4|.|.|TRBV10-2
CATDDAQGVKNIQYF
TGCGCCACCGATGACGCCCAAGGAGTCAAAAACATTCAGTACTTC
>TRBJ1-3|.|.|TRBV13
CASSLGPGSGNTIYF
TGTGCCAGCAGCTTAGGCCCAGGGTCTGGAAACACCATATATTTT
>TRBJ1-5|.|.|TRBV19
CASSLGVSSNQPQHF
TGTGCCAGTAGTCTCGGGGTTTCTAGCAATCAGCCCCAGCATTTT
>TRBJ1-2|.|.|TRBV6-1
CASSPADGANYGYTF
TGTGCCAGCAGTCCTGCCGACGGGGCTAACTATGGCTACACCTTC
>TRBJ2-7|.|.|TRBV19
CASSIGANEQYF
TGTGCCAGTAGTATCGGGGCAAACGAGCAGTACTTC
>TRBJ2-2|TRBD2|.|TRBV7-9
CASSLGSGGNTGELFF
TGTGCCAGCAGCCTAGGGAGCGGGGGAAACACCGGGGAGCTGTTTTTT
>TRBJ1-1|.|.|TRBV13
CASSPGGTEAFF
TGTGCCAGCAGCCCCGGGGGAACTGAAGCTTTCTTT
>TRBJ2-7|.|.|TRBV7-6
CASSLGSGAAYEQYF
TGTGCCAGCAGCTTAGGATCTGGCGCGGCCTACGAGCAGTACTTC
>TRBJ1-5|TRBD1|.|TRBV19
CASSIRDDRGNQPQHF
TGTGCCAGTAGTATAAGGGATGACAGGGGTAATCAGCCCCAGCATTTT
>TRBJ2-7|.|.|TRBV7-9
CASSPPSGYEQYF
TGTGCCAGCAGCCCTCCCTCCGGTTACGAGCAGTACTTC
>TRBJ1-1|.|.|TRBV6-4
CASRGGNTEAFF
TGTGCCAGCAGAGGGGGGAACACTGAAGCTTTCTTT
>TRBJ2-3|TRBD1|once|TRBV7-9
CASSLRDSPLGDTQYF
TGTGCCAGCAGCCTTCGGGACAGCCCTTTGGGGGATACGCAGTATTTT
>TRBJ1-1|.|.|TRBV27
CASSSRVANTEAFF
TGTGCCAGCAGTTCCCGGGTCGCTAACACTGAAGCTTTCTTT
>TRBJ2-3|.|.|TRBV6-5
CASSLWGFTDTQYF
TGTGCCAGCAGTTTGTGGGGATTCACAGATACGCAGTATTTT
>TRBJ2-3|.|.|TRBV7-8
CASSLPRDLDTQYF
TGTGCCAGCAGCTTGCCCCGGGATTTAGATACGCAGTATTTT
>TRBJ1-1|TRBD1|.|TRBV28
CASNPGQGRFTEAFF
TGTGCCAGCAACCCGGGACAGGGTAGGTTCACTGAAGCTTTCTTT
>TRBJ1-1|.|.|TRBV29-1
CSVVGAEGFTEAFF
TGCAGCGTTGTGGGGGCAGAGGGTTTCACTGAAGCTTTCTTT
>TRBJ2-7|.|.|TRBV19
CASSPGGAYEQYF
TGTGCCAGTAGTCCCGGAGGAGCCTACGAGCAGTACTTC
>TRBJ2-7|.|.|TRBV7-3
CASSLTGGNEQYF
TGTGCCAGCAGCTTAACAGGAGGGAACGAGCAGTACTTC
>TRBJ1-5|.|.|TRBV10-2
CASSPYSNQPQHF
TGCGCCAGCAGCCCTTATAGCAATCAGCCCCAGCATTTT
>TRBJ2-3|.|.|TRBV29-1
CSVVRSETSTDTQYF
TGCAGCGTAGTTAGAAGCGAAACTAGCACAGATACGCAGTATTTT
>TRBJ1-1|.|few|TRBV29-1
CSVERKANTEAFF
TGCAGCGTTGAAAGGAAAGCTAACACTGAAGCTTTCTTT